This T cell receptor (beta chain) was identified during a study of metastatic and nonmetastatic thyroid tumors. Points from the study as a whole: Reportedly, malignant thyroid tumors had significantly higher TCR beta diversity than benign nodules, in blood and tumor.

TCRdb used MiXCR to call clones anew from the PCR reads. The data show 60,000 to 75,000 clones, with about 3.8% seen just once and about 20% held by the top ten. Germline V lookup: CDR1 SGDLS, CDR2 YYNGEE. This CDR3 has 16 amino acids. Comment on this clone: Its target is unknown. Germline and junction disagree at one end, which may indicate a read error.

Every patient underwent thyroid surgery untreated. The gene calls are TRBV9 and TRBJ2-3, with D possibly being TRBD1 (5 bases). Specimen: blood. This clonotype originated in a female donor with papillary thyroid cancer or a benign thyroid nodule (not recorded which). Some clones in this sample may be carry-over from other donors' samples. The CDR3 reads CSSSVGAGSSTDTQYF. The DNA of the CDR3 is TGTTCCAGCAGCGTAGGGGCCGGGTCTAGCACAGATACGCAGTATTTT. The full variable domain, rest sourced from reference TRBV9 and TRBJ2-3, is DSGVTQTPKHLITATGQRVTLRCSPRSGDLSVYWYQQSLDQGLQFLIQYYNGEERAKGNILERFSAQQFPDLHSELNLSSLELGDSALYFCSSSVGAGSSTDTQYFGPGTRLTVL.